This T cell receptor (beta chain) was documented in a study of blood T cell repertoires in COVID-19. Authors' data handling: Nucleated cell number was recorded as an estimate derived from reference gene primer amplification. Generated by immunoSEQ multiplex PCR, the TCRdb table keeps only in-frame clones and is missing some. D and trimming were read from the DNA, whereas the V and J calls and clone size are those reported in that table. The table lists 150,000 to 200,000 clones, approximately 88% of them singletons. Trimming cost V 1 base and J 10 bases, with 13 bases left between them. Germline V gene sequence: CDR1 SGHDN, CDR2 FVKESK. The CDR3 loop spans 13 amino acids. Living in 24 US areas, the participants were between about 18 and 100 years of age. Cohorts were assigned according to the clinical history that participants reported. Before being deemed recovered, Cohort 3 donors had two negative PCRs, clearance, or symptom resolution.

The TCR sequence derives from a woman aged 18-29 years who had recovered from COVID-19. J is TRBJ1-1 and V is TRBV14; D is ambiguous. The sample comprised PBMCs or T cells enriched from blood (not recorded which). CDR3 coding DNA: TGTGCCAGCAGCCAAGTTTGGGAGTTACGAGCTTTCTTT. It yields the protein CASSQVWELRAFF.